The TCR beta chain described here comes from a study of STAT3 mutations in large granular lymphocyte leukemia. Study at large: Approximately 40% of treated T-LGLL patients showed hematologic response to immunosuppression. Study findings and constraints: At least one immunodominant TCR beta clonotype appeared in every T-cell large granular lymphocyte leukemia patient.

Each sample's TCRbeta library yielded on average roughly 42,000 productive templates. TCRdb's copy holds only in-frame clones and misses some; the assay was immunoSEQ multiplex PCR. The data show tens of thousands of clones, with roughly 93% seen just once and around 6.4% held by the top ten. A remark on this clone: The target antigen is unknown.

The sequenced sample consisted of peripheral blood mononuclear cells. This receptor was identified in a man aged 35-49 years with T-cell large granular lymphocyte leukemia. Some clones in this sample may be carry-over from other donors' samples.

Here the CDR3 reads CASSQFEEQYF. The CDR3 region has the DNA TGTGCCAGCAGCCAATTCGAAGAGCAGTACTTC. The chain combines TRBV14 with TRBJ2-7; D call uncertain. Germline V gives CDR1 SGHDN, CDR2 FVKESK. This CDR3 is built from 11 residues. V gave up 2 bases and J gave up 7 bases, with 6 bases separating them.